This T cell receptor (beta chain) is from a study of shared clonotypes between healthy human individuals. In the source study's methods: Junction-only sequences without quality scores were provided by ImmunoSEQ, so filtering was different. Sequenced by immunoSEQ multiplex PCR; TCRdb stores in-frame clones only, minus some. Clone size and the V and J calls come from that table; the DNA yielded D and trimming. The sample carries 2 million to 3 million clones, 93% recorded once. CDR1 and CDR2 (germline): MDHEN, SYDVKM. The CDR3 is 14 residues long. V lost 2 bases and J 1 base, leaving 8 bases between the germline ends. In this sample, this clone turned up once. Antigen specificity is unknown. The study's findings and limits: With few donors, the genetic and exposure-history diversity represented was limited.

The sample comprised naive CD4+ T cells from PBMCs. Described subset: CD45RA+ positively selected. The clonotype originates from a young man in good health. Some clones in this sample may be carry-over from other donors' samples. The chain links TRBV28 to TRBJ2-5, with D unclear. This chain's CDR3 is CASSLRVFQETQYF. The CDR3 DNA reads TGTGCCAGCAGTTTACGGGTTTTCCAAGAGACCCAGTACTTC. Variable domain in full (rest from reference TRBV28 and TRBJ2-5): DVKVTQSSRYLVKRTGEKVFLECVQDMDHENMFWYRQDPGLGLRLIYFSYDVKMKEKGDIPEGYSVSREKKERFSLILESASTNQTSMYLCASSLRVFQETQYFGPGTRLLVL.